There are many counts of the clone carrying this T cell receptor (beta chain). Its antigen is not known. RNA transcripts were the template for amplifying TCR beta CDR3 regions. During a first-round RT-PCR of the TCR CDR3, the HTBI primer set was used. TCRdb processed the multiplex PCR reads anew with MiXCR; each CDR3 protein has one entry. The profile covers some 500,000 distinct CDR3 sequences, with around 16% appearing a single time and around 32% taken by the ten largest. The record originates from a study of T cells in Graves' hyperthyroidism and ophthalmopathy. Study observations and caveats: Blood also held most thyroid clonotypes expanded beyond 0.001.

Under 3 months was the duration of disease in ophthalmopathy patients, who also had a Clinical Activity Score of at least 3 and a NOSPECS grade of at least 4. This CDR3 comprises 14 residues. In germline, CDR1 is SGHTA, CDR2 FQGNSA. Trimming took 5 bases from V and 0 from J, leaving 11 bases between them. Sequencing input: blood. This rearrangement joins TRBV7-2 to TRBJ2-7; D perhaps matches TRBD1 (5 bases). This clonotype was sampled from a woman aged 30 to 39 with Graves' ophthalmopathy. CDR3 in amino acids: CASSQGVRSYEQYF. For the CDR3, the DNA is TGTGCCAGCAGCCAAGGGGTTCGCTCCTACGAGCAGTACTTC.